These T cell receptor beta chains were read from a single sample in a study of CD8 T cells in ankylosing spondylitis. TCRdb reprocessed the 5' RACE reads via MiXCR and lists one record per CDR3 protein. This sample yields a few hundred thousand distinct CDR3 sequences, of which about a fifth are seen a single time; about a sixth belongs to the top ten. Sequenced sample: blood, either unsorted or a sorted T cell fraction (not recorded which). The receptor set was obtained from a male donor with ankylosing spondylitis. The CDR3 runs from the conserved cysteine through the conserved F or W. The order of the fields is D gene, V gene, J gene, clone size, CDR3 DNA, CDR3 protein. D genes are given only for firm matches. A clone size is listed for some rows: how often the clone was seen (once, few, many), or a class if it is expanded.

D gene: NA
V gene: TRBV4-1
J gene: TRBJ1-2
clone size: many
CDR3 DNA: TGCGCCAGCAGCCAACAGGCTACTTATGGCTACACCTTC
CDR3 protein: CASSQQATYGYTF

D gene: NA
V gene: TRBV20-1
J gene: TRBJ2-3
clone size: few
CDR3 DNA: TGCAGTGCTCCACGGTCCTTCTCCCGAGATACGCAGTATTTT
CDR3 protein: CSAPRSFSRDTQYF

D gene: TRBD1
V gene: TRBV20-1
J gene: TRBJ2-7
clone size: NA
CDR3 DNA: TGCAGTGCCCAGGGACAGGGGGTTACCCACGAGCAGTACTTC
CDR3 protein: CSAQGQGVTHEQYF

D gene: NA
V gene: TRBV9
J gene: TRBJ2-2
clone size: few
CDR3 DNA: TGTGCCAGCAGCGTCAGGGTCACCGGGGAGCTGTTTTTT
CDR3 protein: CASSVRVTGELFF

D gene: NA
V gene: TRBV12-3/TRBV12-4
J gene: TRBJ2-7
clone size: NA
CDR3 DNA: TGTGCCAGCAGTTTAATTGCCGGGCCCTCCGGCTACGAGCAGTACTTC
CDR3 protein: CASSLIAGPSGYEQYF

D gene: NA
V gene: TRBV28
J gene: TRBJ2-7
clone size: NA
CDR3 DNA: TGTGCCAGCAGTTTATCCGGGAGCGCCCTTACGAAGCAGTACTTC
CDR3 protein: CASSLSGSALTKQYF

D gene: NA
V gene: TRBV7-7
J gene: TRBJ2-1
clone size: few
CDR3 DNA: TGTGCTAGCAGCTTAGTTACATTCGGAGAGCAGTTCTTC
CDR3 protein: CASSLVTFGEQFF

D gene: NA
V gene: TRBV6-5
J gene: TRBJ2-1
clone size: many
CDR3 DNA: TGTGCCAGCAGTTACTCGATGGCGGCTAGGCTCTACAATGAGCAGTTCTTC
CDR3 protein: CASSYSMAARLYNEQFF

D gene: TRBD1
V gene: TRBV15
J gene: TRBJ2-5
clone size: few
CDR3 DNA: TGTGCCACCAGCAGAGACGAGGGGGCATGGGAGACCCAGTACTTC
CDR3 protein: CATSRDEGAWETQYF

D gene: NA
V gene: TRBV7-2
J gene: TRBJ1-3
clone size: NA
CDR3 DNA: TGTGCCAGCAGCCCGGTGGGGCGCTCTGGAAACACCATATATTTT
CDR3 protein: CASSPVGRSGNTIYF

D gene: NA
V gene: TRBV7-3
J gene: TRBJ1-1
clone size: few
CDR3 DNA: TGTGCCAGCAGCGACATGGGAAACACTGAAGCTTTCTTT
CDR3 protein: CASSDMGNTEAFF

D gene: NA
V gene: TRBV4-1
J gene: TRBJ2-7
clone size: NA
CDR3 DNA: TGCGCCAGCAGCCAAGATAAGGGCCGGCAACTGTCGAGCTCCTACGAGCAGTACTTC
CDR3 protein: CASSQDKGRQLSSSYEQYF

D gene: NA
V gene: TRBV2
J gene: TRBJ2-5
clone size: NA
CDR3 DNA: TGTGCCAGCAGTGAACTAGGATCAGAACAAGAGACCCAGTACTTC
CDR3 protein: CASSELGSEQETQYF

D gene: NA
V gene: TRBV6-5
J gene: TRBJ1-5
clone size: NA
CDR3 DNA: TGTGCCAGCAGTTACGCCGGCCCCTCACGGGGTCAGCCCCAGCATTTT
CDR3 protein: CASSYAGPSRGQPQHF

D gene: NA
V gene: TRBV7-3
J gene: TRBJ2-3
clone size: NA
CDR3 DNA: TGTGCCAGCAGCCCTCGGGGAGGATTCACAGATACGCAGTATTTT
CDR3 protein: CASSPRGGFTDTQYF

D gene: NA
V gene: TRBV20-1
J gene: TRBJ2-3
clone size: few
CDR3 DNA: TGCAGTGCTAGAAGGAGGGCTAGCACAGATACGCAGTATTTT
CDR3 protein: CSARRRASTDTQYF

D gene: NA
V gene: TRBV28
J gene: TRBJ1-3
clone size: NA
CDR3 DNA: TGTGCCAGTTATCAGGGGAGCTCTGGAAACACCATATATTTT
CDR3 protein: CASYQGSSGNTIYF

D gene: NA
V gene: TRBV28
J gene: TRBJ2-1
clone size: few
CDR3 DNA: TGTGCCAGCAGTCTACAGGGAATGGGGCAGTTCTTC
CDR3 protein: CASSLQGMGQFF

D gene: NA
V gene: TRBV29-1
J gene: TRBJ2-2
clone size: few
CDR3 DNA: TGCAGCGGGAAAAAAGGGGCTGGCACCGGGGAGCTGTTTTTT
CDR3 protein: CSGKKGAGTGELFF

D gene: NA
V gene: TRBV3-1
J gene: TRBJ2-7
clone size: NA
CDR3 DNA: TGTGCCAGCAGCCCTCGGTGGGGTTCGTACGAGCAGTACTTC
CDR3 protein: CASSPRWGSYEQYF

D gene: TRBD2
V gene: TRBV28
J gene: TRBJ2-5
clone size: few
CDR3 DNA: TGTGCCAGCAGACCAGCGGGAAGAGAGACCCAGTACTTC
CDR3 protein: CASRPAGRETQYF

D gene: TRBD2
V gene: TRBV2
J gene: TRBJ2-7
clone size: NA
CDR3 DNA: TGTGCCAGCCGGCGGGAGGAAGCAGAAGAGCAGTACTTC
CDR3 protein: CASRREEAEEQYF

D gene: NA
V gene: TRBV6-2/TRBV6-3
J gene: TRBJ2-5
clone size: NA
CDR3 DNA: TGTGCCAGCAGGAGACTAGTTAACTACCAAGAGACCCAGTACTTC
CDR3 protein: CASRRLVNYQETQYF

D gene: NA
V gene: TRBV10-3
J gene: TRBJ1-1
clone size: few
CDR3 DNA: TGTGCCATCAGTGAGTGGGCTGAAGCTTTCTTT
CDR3 protein: CAISEWAEAFF

D gene: NA
V gene: TRBV4-1
J gene: TRBJ1-4
clone size: few
CDR3 DNA: TGCGCCAGCAGCCAAGGGGAACGGATAAATGAAAAACTGTTTTTT
CDR3 protein: CASSQGERINEKLFF

D gene: NA
V gene: TRBV29-1
J gene: TRBJ2-2
clone size: NA
CDR3 DNA: TGCAGCGTTACAGGGACACCCGGGGAGCTGTTTTTT
CDR3 protein: CSVTGTPGELFF

D gene: NA
V gene: TRBV29-1
J gene: TRBJ1-2
clone size: many
CDR3 DNA: TGCAGCGTTGCAGCCTTGAGGGGCTACACCTTC
CDR3 protein: CSVAALRGYTF

D gene: TRBD1
V gene: TRBV28
J gene: TRBJ2-2
clone size: NA
CDR3 DNA: TGTGCCAGCAGGCACCTACAGGGGACCGGGGAGCTGTTTTTT
CDR3 protein: CASRHLQGTGELFF

D gene: TRBD2
V gene: TRBV20-1
J gene: TRBJ2-1
clone size: few
CDR3 DNA: TGCAGTGCTATAGGGACTAGCGGGTCCAATGAGCAGTTCTTC
CDR3 protein: CSAIGTSGSNEQFF

D gene: NA
V gene: TRBV20-1
J gene: TRBJ1-1
clone size: few
CDR3 DNA: TGCAGTGCTAGAGTTACAGGTAACACTGAAGCTCTCTTT
CDR3 protein: CSARVTGNTEALF

D gene: NA
V gene: TRBV15
J gene: TRBJ2-3
clone size: few
CDR3 DNA: TGTGCCACCAGCAGAGATTTCACGGGCGTGGGAGATACGCAGTATTTT
CDR3 protein: CATSRDFTGVGDTQYF

D gene: TRBD2
V gene: TRBV12-3/TRBV12-4
J gene: TRBJ2-1
clone size: few
CDR3 DNA: TGTGCCAGCAGTCCACTAGCGGGAGGGGGGGTAGTGAATGAGCAGTTCTTC
CDR3 protein: CASSPLAGGGVVNEQFF

D gene: NA
V gene: TRBV28
J gene: TRBJ2-7
clone size: NA
CDR3 DNA: TGTGCCAGCTCACAGTGGAACGAGCAGTACTTC
CDR3 protein: CASSQWNEQYF

D gene: TRBD2
V gene: TRBV18
J gene: TRBJ2-1
clone size: NA
CDR3 DNA: TGTGCCAGCTCACTAATAGCGGGAGACTTTGAGCAGTTCTTC
CDR3 protein: CASSLIAGDFEQFF

D gene: NA
V gene: TRBV12-3/TRBV12-4
J gene: TRBJ2-6
clone size: NA
CDR3 DNA: TGTGCCAGCATGCGAGGGAGTGGGGCCAACGTCCTGACTTTC
CDR3 protein: CASMRGSGANVLTF

D gene: NA
V gene: TRBV25-1
J gene: TRBJ2-1
clone size: many
CDR3 DNA: TGTGCCAGCAGTGAATACGAGGACAATGAGCAGTTCTTC
CDR3 protein: CASSEYEDNEQFF

D gene: NA
V gene: TRBV2
J gene: TRBJ2-7
clone size: few
CDR3 DNA: TGTGCCAGCAAGTTGGACTCCTACGAGCAGTACTTC
CDR3 protein: CASKLDSYEQYF

D gene: NA
V gene: TRBV5-1
J gene: TRBJ2-3
clone size: NA
CDR3 DNA: TGCGCCAGCAGCACCGGAGGGGTCGCAGATACGCAGTATTTT
CDR3 protein: CASSTGGVADTQYF

D gene: NA
V gene: TRBV6-1
J gene: TRBJ1-3
clone size: NA
CDR3 DNA: TGTGCCAGCATTGCGATACCCTCTGGAAACACCATATATTTT
CDR3 protein: CASIAIPSGNTIYF

D gene: NA
V gene: TRBV5-6
J gene: TRBJ1-1
clone size: few
CDR3 DNA: TGTGCCAGCAGCTACGCCAGGGATTCCACTGAAGCTTTCTTT
CDR3 protein: CASSYARDSTEAFF

D gene: NA
V gene: TRBV6-2/TRBV6-3
J gene: TRBJ2-1
clone size: NA
CDR3 DNA: TGTGCCAGCAGCTCCGGGACGGGGCCGGGGTATGAGCAGTTCTTC
CDR3 protein: CASSSGTGPGYEQFF

D gene: NA
V gene: TRBV5-6
J gene: TRBJ2-1
clone size: NA
CDR3 DNA: TGTGCCAGCAGCTTGTTGAGTGAGCAGTTCTTC
CDR3 protein: CASSLLSEQFF

D gene: TRBD2
V gene: TRBV20-1
J gene: TRBJ2-3
clone size: NA
CDR3 DNA: TGCAGTGCTAGACGGGCTAGCGGGAACACAGATACGCAGTATTTT
CDR3 protein: CSARRASGNTDTQYF